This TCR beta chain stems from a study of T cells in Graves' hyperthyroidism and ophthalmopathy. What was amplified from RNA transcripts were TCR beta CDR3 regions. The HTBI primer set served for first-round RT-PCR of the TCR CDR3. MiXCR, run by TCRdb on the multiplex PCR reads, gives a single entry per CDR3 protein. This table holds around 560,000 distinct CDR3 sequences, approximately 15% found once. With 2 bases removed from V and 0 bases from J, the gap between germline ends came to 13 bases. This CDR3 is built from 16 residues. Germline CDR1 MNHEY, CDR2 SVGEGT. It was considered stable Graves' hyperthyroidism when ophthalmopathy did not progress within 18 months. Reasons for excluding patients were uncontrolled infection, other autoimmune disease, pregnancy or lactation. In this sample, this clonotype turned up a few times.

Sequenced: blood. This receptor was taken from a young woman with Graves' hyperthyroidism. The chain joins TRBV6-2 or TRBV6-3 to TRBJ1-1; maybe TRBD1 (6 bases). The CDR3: CASSYHGQTLNTEAFF. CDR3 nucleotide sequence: TGTGCCAGCAGTTACCACGGACAGACCTTGAACACTGAAGCTTTCTTT.